This T cell receptor beta chain was sequenced in a study of beta chain features in type 1 diabetes (dated by TCRdb to 2017 to 2018). Context from the whole study: Mean age, gender distribution, total cell number and subset yield were not different between patients and healthy donors. In the study, TCRB repertoires of sorted circulating CD4+ T cell subsets from recently diagnosed type 1 diabetes patients were compared with those of matched healthy donors. Across all samples, some 100,000,000 sorted cells were examined, and cell number per subset correlated strongly with RNA yield. Regulatory and stem cell-like memory subsets were obtained from only 8 patients and roughly 8 healthy donors, while naive and central memory subsets were obtained from all 30 or so donors. The paper as a whole reports these results and caveats: Fewer insertions and more nucleotide deletions at VDJ recombination sites were observed in patients with type 1 diabetes, implying thymic rearrangement abnormalities. PCR might favor shorter templates, but patient and control samples were amplified and corrected together, so any skew would affect both groups equally. HLA sub-analyses involved small numbers of individuals, so any influence of HLA type on TCRB rearrangement remained unresolved. Naive, central memory and regulatory TCRB repertoires appeared to be more alike among patients than among healthy donors. Sequencing cDNA rather than genomic DNA could over-represent highly expressing activated cells, although activation and CD3 levels did not differ between groups. In all four CD4+ subsets, TCRB CDR3 length was moderately but significantly shorter in type 1 diabetes patients.

The High Capacity cDNA Reverse Transcription Kit was used to reverse transcribe all of the isolated RNA, meaning that expressed TCRB transcripts were what got sequenced. Deep immunoSEQ sequencing was applied to naive, central memory and regulatory T cell samples, giving an average of roughly 3.3 million total reads per sample. Sorted cells were lysed in RLT buffer, and RNA was extracted using DNase-treated RNeasy Micro or Mini kits according to cell number. Each cell subset was processed on its own to prevent cross-contamination, while patient and healthy donor samples were processed together. TCRB sequences were amplified from cDNA with the immunoSEQ multiplex PCR, producing 87-bp fragments spanning the CDR3 region. Sequencing of the amplicons was done on the Illumina HiSeq platform. Per the source publication's procedure: Synthetic template baselines were used to correct PCR bias computationally, reads within Hamming distance 2 were collapsed, and singletons that could not be merged were discarded. By aligning reads against IMGT, V, D and J genes, CDR3 length, and insertions or deletions at six rearrangement sites were assigned. Within each subset, clonotype counts were normalized to sorted cell number, after which true diversity and Gini coefficients were computed with the tcR R package. The overlap coefficient, calculated on TCRB nucleotide sequences, was used to measure repertoire sharing. Out-of-frame TCRB sequences from naive cells were analyzed as a proxy for the pre-selection repertoire. TCRdb carries this immuneACCESS record with in-frame sequences only. Its versions omit some clonotypes, under half of them owing to an unresolved V gene in the studies checked, with the rest unexplained. That table gives V, J and clone size, and the DNA gave D and trimming. The sample table shows 970,000 or so clones, and 15% to 20% are seen once. The ten largest make up around 0.02% of the sample.

As concerns this clone: It has no known antigen specificity. No base quality values were provided; no much bigger clone lies one nucleotide off.

Via the germline V gene, CDR1 is SGDLS and CDR2 YYNGEE. Ends trimmed: V by 4 bases, J by 6 bases; bases unmatched to a gene: 15. Taken from cysteine to phenylalanine, the CDR3 has 17 residues. Only CDR3 DNA is held: 51 bases, read in frame from base 1. Each donor gave one peripheral blood draw, averaging roughly 120 mL, which was collected into heparinised tubes. A BD FACSAria II and a panel including CD45RO, CCR7, CD25, CD127, CD95 and CD27 were used to sort naive, central memory, regulatory and stem cell-like memory CD4+ T cells. A purity above 95% was achieved for all sorted populations. Right away, PBMCs were isolated by Lymphoprep density gradient centrifugation and were stained directly, with no culture step. So that batch effects would be minimized, each experiment stained and sorted samples in pairs, pairing one healthy donor with one patient.

The chain is encoded by TRBV9 joined to TRBJ2-1; 8 bases in the junction line up with TRBD2. This clonotype was obtained from a woman under 30 in good health. The sequenced sample was naive CD4+ T cells from blood. According to the study, the label for this sample's cell subset or site signals: true naive CD4+ T cells. The CDR3 region has the sequence CASSPQRGGRAFNEQFF. Here is the DNA: TGTGCCAGCAGCCCACAACGGGGGGGGAGGGCCTTCAATGAGCAGTTCTTC.